This TCR beta chain stems from a study of breast tumors, draining lymph nodes, adjacent tissues. Whole-study results and caveats: Data only fit, rather than demonstrated, lymph node origin of most tumor T cells. Tumor repertoires ranked between lymph nodes and nontumor tissue in diversity, with V and J gene preferences. Luminal-like breast cancer showed significantly greater tumor-nontumor repertoire similarity than basal-like breast cancer did. Findings are consistent with lymph node origin and intratumoral expansion of most tumor T cells.

Breast cancer patients provided tissue from their axillary draining lymph nodes. About this clonotype itself: Its matching antigen is unknown.

TCRdb independently ran MiXCR on the multiplex PCR reads; one entry per CDR3 protein. The sample shows about 130,000 distinct CDR3 sequences, 15% to 20% of them seen only once. The CDR3 is made up of 14 amino acids. Germline values: CDR1 MDHEN, CDR2 SYDVKM. V lost 7 bases and J lost 1, with 11 bases in between. The sequence came from a female donor with breast cancer. Some clones in this sample may be carry-over from other donors' samples. The chain employs TRBV28 and TRBJ2-1; D remains ambiguous. Sequencing used axillary lymph node tissue. The CDR3 region is CASTPGASYNEQFF. Written as DNA, the CDR3 is TGTGCCAGCACCCCCGGCGCTTCCTACAATGAGCAGTTCTTC.